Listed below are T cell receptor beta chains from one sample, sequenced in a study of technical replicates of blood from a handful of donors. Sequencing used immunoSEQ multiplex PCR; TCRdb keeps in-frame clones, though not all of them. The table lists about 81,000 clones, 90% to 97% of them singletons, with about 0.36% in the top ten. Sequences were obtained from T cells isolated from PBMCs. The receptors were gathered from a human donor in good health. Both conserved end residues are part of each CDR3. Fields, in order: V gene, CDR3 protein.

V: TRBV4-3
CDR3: CASSQGDSHNQPQHF

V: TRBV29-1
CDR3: CSAPLGTGHGYTF

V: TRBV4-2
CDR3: CASSPREPSYEQYF

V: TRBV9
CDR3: CASSGPISGQGEAFF

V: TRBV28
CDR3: CASSQTGEVLLHEQYF

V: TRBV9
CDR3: CASSVGLDGSYEQYF

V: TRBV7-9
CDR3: CASSPGTATSYEQYF

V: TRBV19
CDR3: CASSPNTRGYTEAFF

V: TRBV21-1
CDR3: CASSTITGTGGENTEAFF

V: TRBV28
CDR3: CASSPGTSEEETQYF